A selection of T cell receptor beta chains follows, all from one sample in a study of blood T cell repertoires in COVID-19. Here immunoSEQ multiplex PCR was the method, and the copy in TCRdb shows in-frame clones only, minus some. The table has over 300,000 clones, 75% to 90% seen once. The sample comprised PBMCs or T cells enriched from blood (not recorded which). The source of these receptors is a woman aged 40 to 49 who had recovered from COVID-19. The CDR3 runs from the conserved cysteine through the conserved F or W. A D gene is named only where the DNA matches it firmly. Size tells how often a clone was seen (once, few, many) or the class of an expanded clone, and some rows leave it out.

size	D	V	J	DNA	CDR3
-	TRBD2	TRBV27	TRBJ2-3	TGTGCCAGCAGCGGGACTAAAGCAGATACGCAGTATTTT	CASSGTKADTQYF
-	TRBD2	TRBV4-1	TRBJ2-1	TGCGCCACAAGCCTAGCGGGAGCCAATGAGCAGTTCTTC	CATSLAGANEQFF
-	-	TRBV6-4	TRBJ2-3	TGTGCCAGCAGTGACGGACACCGAACAGATACGCAGTATTTT	CASSDGHRTDTQYF
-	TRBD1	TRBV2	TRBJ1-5	TGTGCCAGCAGCCTGGACAGGAGCAATCAGCCCCAGCATTTT	CASSLDRSNQPQHF
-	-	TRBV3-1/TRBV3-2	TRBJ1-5	TGTGCCAGCAGCCAAGAATGCAGGGGCGCGAAGGAAGGTCAGCCCCAGCATTTT	CASSQECRGAKEGQPQHF
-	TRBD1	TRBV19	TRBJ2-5	TGTGCCAGTAGTATCGGACAGGGGGGAGAGACCCAGTACTTC	CASSIGQGGETQYF
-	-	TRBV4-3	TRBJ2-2	TGCGCCAGCAGCCAAGATATGAACACCGGGGAGCTGTTTTTT	CASSQDMNTGELFF
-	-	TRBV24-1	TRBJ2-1	TGTGCCACCAGCACTACGACCCGGGGCAATGAGCAGTTCTTC	CATSTTTRGNEQFF
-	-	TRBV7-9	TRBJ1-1	TGTGCCAGCAGCCAAAACACTGAAGCTTTCTTT	CASSQNTEAFF
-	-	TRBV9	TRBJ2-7	TGTGCCAGCAGCCCCTTGGGGCGGGACGTCCGGGGCTACGAGCAGTACTTC	CASSPLGRDVRGYEQYF
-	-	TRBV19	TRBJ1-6	TGTGCCAGTCGGTCGCAGGGTGATTCACCCCTCCACTTT	CASRSQGDSPLHF
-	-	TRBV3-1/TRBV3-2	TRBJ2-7	TGTGCCAGCAGTTCACTGGACGAGCAGTACTTC	CASSSLDEQYF
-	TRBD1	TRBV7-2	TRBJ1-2	TGTGCCAGCAGCTTAGGTTCAGGGGGAGGCTACACCTTC	CASSLGSGGGYTF
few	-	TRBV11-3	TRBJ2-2	TGTGCCAGCAGCTTAGTGGCAGGGCTGGACGGGGAGCTGTTTTTT	CASSLVAGLDGELFF
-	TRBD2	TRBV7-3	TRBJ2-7	TGTGCCAGCAGCTTAAACGCGGGGGCCTACGAGCAGTACTTC	CASSLNAGAYEQYF
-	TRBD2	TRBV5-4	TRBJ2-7	TGTGCCAGCAGCTTTACTAGCGGGGGCTCCTACGAGCAGTACTTC	CASSFTSGGSYEQYF
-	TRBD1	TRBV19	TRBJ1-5	TGTGCCAGTAGCCAGTACAGGGGACCCAATCAGCCCCAGCATTTT	CASSQYRGPNQPQHF
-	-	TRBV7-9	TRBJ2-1	TGTGCCAGCAGCTTAGCGTTTGGCCGCATCCCCAATGAGCAGTTCTTC	CASSLAFGRIPNEQFF
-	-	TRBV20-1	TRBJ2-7	TGCAGTGCTAGGGACGCAACGGGACAGTACTTC	CSARDATGQYF
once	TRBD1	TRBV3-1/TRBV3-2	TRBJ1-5	TGTGCCAGCAGCCTGGACAGGGATCAGCCCCAGCATTTT	CASSLDRDQPQHF
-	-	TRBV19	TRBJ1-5	TGTGCCAGTACCCCCTGGGGGGTTGGCAATCAGCCCCAGCATTTT	CASTPWGVGNQPQHF
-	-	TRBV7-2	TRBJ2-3	TGTGCCAGCATGATACAGGGAGGGAGCACAGATACGCAGTATTTT	CASMIQGGSTDTQYF
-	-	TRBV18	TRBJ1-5	TGTGCCAGCTCACCGGCGGGGGCGAATCAGCCCCAGCATTTT	CASSPAGANQPQHF
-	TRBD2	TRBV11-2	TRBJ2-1	TGTGCCAGCAGCTTAGGAGCGGGAGGGCCGTATGAGCAGTTCTTC	CASSLGAGGPYEQFF
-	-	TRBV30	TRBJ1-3	TGTGCCTGGGTCTGGGGGACATCCTCTGGAAACACCATATATTTT	CAWVWGTSSGNTIYF
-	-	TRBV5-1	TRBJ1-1	TGCGCCAGCAGCTTCGGGGGGGACACTGAAGCTTTCTTT	CASSFGGDTEAFF
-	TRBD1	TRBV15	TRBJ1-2	TGTGCCACCAGTAACAGACAGGGATCACATGGCTACACCTTC	CATSNRQGSHGYTF
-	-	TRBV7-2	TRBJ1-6	TGTGCCAGCAGCTTAGGTGGAGGGAGAAGTTCACCCCTCCACTTT	CASSLGGGRSSPLHF
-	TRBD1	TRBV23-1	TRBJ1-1	TGCGCCAGCAGTCAATCTGCCCGGACAGGTTCGATGAACACTGAAGCTTTCTTT	CASSQSARTGSMNTEAFF
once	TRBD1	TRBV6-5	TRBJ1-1	TGTGCCAGCAGTTACTCCGACAGGGTTGGTGAAGCTTTCTTT	CASSYSDRVGEAFF
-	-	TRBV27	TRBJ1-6	TGTGCCAGCAGAGGGAGTTATAATTCACCCCTCCACTTT	CASRGSYNSPLHF
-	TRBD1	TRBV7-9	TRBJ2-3	TGTGCCAGCAGACCAGAAACGGGACAGGGATCCGCTAGCACAGATACGCAGTATTTT	CASRPETGQGSASTDTQYF
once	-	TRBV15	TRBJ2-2	TGTGCCACCAGCATTTTAAGCCGAGGGTCCACCGGGGAGCTGTTTTTT	CATSILSRGSTGELFF
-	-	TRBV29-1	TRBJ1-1	TGCAGCGTTTCGGACATGGGGGGAGGAACTGAAGCTTTCTTT	CSVSDMGGGTEAFF
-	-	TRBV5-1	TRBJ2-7	TGCGCCAGCAGCTTGTGGCTAGCTCACACGGGTTACGAGCAGTACTTC	CASSLWLAHTGYEQYF
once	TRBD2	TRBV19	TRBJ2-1	TGTGCCAGTAGTATCGGAGGGAGGGCCCTGGGTAATGAGCAGTTCTTC	CASSIGGRALGNEQFF
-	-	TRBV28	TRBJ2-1	TGTGCCAGCAGCCTCTCCTACAATGAGCAGTTCTTC	CASSLSYNEQFF
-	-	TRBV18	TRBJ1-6	TGTGCCAGCTCACCTGGGGCCATCCGGTCACCCCTCCACTTT	CASSPGAIRSPLHF
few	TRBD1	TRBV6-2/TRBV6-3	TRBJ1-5	TGTGCCAGCAGCCCTGACAGGGTGGCAAATCAGCCCCAGCATTTT	CASSPDRVANQPQHF
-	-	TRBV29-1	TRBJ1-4	TGCAGCGTTGCCCTGGGGCCGACAACTAATGAAAAACTGTTTTTT	CSVALGPTTNEKLFF
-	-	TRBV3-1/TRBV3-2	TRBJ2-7	TGTGCCAGCAGCCAAGACAGGTTCTCCTACGAGCAGTACTTC	CASSQDRFSYEQYF
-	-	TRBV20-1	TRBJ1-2	TGCACCCTCGACTATGGCTACACCTTC	CTLDYGYTF
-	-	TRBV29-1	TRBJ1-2	TGCAGCGTTGAGGAGGGTGAGGATGGCTACACCTTC	CSVEEGEDGYTF
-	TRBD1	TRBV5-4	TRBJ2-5	TGTGCCAGCAGCTTGGACACCGGGACAGCCACACAATCCCAGTACTTC	CASSLDTGTATQSQYF
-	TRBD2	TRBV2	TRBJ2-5	TGTGCCAGCAGTGGAGGGCGGGAGGTGGAGACCCAGTACTTC	CASSGGREVETQYF
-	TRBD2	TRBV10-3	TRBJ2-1	TGTGCCATCAGTGAGCTAGCGGGAGGTGGAATCTTC	CAISELAGGGIF
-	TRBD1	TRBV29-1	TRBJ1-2	TGCAGCGTGCCCGGGACAGGAGGCTATGGCTACACCTTC	CSVPGTGGYGYTF
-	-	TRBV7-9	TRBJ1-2	TGTGCCAGCAGCTTAAAAGGACAAGGGGGAACCGGCTACACCTTC	CASSLKGQGGTGYTF
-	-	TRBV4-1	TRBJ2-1	TGCGCCAGCAGCCAAGCCGAAACCGGTTTCCCCAACAATGAGCAGTTCTTC	CASSQAETGFPNNEQFF
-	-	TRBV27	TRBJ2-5	TGTGCCAGCAGTACCGCGGGTTTAAGTGGGGGGGCCTGGGAGACCCAGTACTTC	CASSTAGLSGGAWETQYF
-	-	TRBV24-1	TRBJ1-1	TGTGCCACCCGTTCCGCGGGCTGGAACACTGAAGCTTTCTTT	CATRSAGWNTEAFF
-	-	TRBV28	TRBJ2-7	TGTGCCAGCAGCTATGGACAGAGCTCCTACGAGCAGTACTTC	CASSYGQSSYEQYF
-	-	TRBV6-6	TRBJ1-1	TGTGCCAGCAGTGCACAGATCAGGGACACTGAAGCTTTCTTT	CASSAQIRDTEAFF
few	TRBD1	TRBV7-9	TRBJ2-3	TGTGCCAGCAGCTTAGGACAGGGGGCCGGAGATACGCAGTATTTT	CASSLGQGAGDTQYF